Here is one TCR beta chain with its context. Its antigen is still unknown. Base qualities are not provided; no much larger clone lies one nucleotide away. The CDR3 regions of human TCRbeta chains were analyzed by immunosequencing. The published analysis was carried out like this. TCRs in the repertoires were compared against a reference library of SARS-CoV-2-specific TCRs that had been generated with the MIRA antigen-specificity platform. Breadth was defined as the fraction of unique TCRs that were SARS-CoV-2-associated. Depth was defined as the fraction of total T cells that were SARS-CoV-2-associated. Using the MIRA data, each spike-specific TCR was mapped to the spike region that the TCR reacts to and placed in a CD4 or CD8 class. Log10-transformed breadth and depth values were compared by one-way ANOVA with Sidak's multiple comparisons tests. The table comes from immuneACCESS by way of TCRdb, which keeps in-frame sequences with V and J called. Part of the clones is missing from these tables; in studies checked, under half for an unresolved V gene and the rest for unknown reasons. Clonal size and the V and J genes are those of that table, whereas D and trimming came from the DNA. The sample table contains about 160,000 clones; only one count was recorded for about 90% of them. The ten largest clones represent more than 5% of the sample.

The data stem from a study of T cell responses to AZD1222 COVID-19 vaccine listed by TCRdb under 2021. Study-level background: AZD1222 recipients given second doses at about 4 weeks or at about 12 weeks were pooled, since spike-specific TCR depth and breadth were not found to differ between the two schedules. Enrollment into the trials was organized by age into subgroups of 18-55, 56-69 and 70-plus years, and those subgroups contained roughly 140, 27 and 60 TCR-sequenced participants, respectively. TCR sequencing covered fewer than 250 trial participants: roughly 200 given two doses of AZD1222 and 26 given two doses of MenACWY control vaccine. Beyond this particular receptor, the publication reports: Only a handful of AZD1222 recipients were SARS-CoV-2 seropositive at baseline, limiting conclusions about previously exposed vaccinees. Reportedly, close to half of the unique spike-specific TCRs recognized epitopes lying outside the regions that are mutated in the B.1.351 and B.1.1.7 variants. In the small 56-69-year group, the increase in depth fell short of significance, most likely because of low power. A significant rise in spike-specific TCR breadth and depth was observed after two AZD1222 doses relative to day 0 and relative to MenACWY recipients. Most participants were white British and females outnumbered males, and the authors suggested that clonal diversity may have been underestimated. Because no samples from the day 14 peak response were available, repertoires could be characterized only after the peak T cell response. The whole spike protein was spanned by vaccine-associated CD4 TCRs, and dominant responses were seen in regions 160-218 and 743-854.

Taken with the paper, the label for time point translates to: baseline before first vaccination. Vaccinee samples came from UK trials COV001 and COV002, including a single-blind randomized controlled phase 2/3 trial of AZD1222 (ChAdOx1 nCoV-19) in healthy adults. For TCRbeta chain sequencing, PBMC samples were collected from trial participants at day 0 and at day 28 after the second dose. Sample: peripheral blood, taken on day 0 of AZD1222 vaccination. The source is an adult in good health.

The CDR3 region: CASSFWVGYTEAFF. The DNA reads as follows: TGTGCCAGCAGTTTTTGGGTGGGGTACACTGAAGCTTTCTTT. The rearranged chain carries TRBV28 and TRBJ1-1; too little of a D gene remains to name it. Trimming takes 3 bases from V and 3 bases from J, and the germline ends sit 11 bases apart. As encoded in the germline V gene, CDR1 is MDHEN while CDR2 is SYDVKM. The CDR3 spans 14 residues, from the cysteine through the phenylalanine. The read is trimmed to its CDR3 DNA, 42 bases read in frame from base 1. With all but the CDR3 taken from the reference TRBV28 and TRBJ1-1 genes, the full variable domain is: DVKVTQSSRYLVKRTGEKVFLECVQDMDHENMFWYRQDPGLGLRLIYFSYDVKMKEKGDIPEGYSVSREKKERFSLILESASTNQTSMYLCASSFWVGYTEAFFGQGTRLTVV.